This T cell receptor (beta chain) stems from a study of shared clonotypes between healthy human individuals. General observations from the study: Depth was large, yet rarefaction showed that sorted-subset sequencing was incomplete. Against clonotypes common to all four donors, non-shared ones had lower generation probabilities.

With 8 bases removed from V and 4 bases from J, the gap between germline ends came to 20 bases. The CDR3 contains 15 residues. Germline V gene data show CDR1 as MNHEY and CDR2 as SMNVEV (reference sequence). Turning to this clone: Its antigen is unidentified.

In the naive CD8 group, cells lacked CD45RO and were positively selected for CCR7, so terminally differentiated effector memory CD45RA+ cells were left out. Sequencing used immunoSEQ multiplex PCR; TCRdb keeps in-frame clones, though not all of them. The data contain roughly 2,000,000 clones, around 93% of them singletons. The J gene is TRBJ1-2, the V gene TRBV27, with D maybe TRBD1 (5 bases). What was sequenced was naive CD8+ T cells from PBMCs. The sequence was collected from a man between 18 and 29 years old in good health. Some clones in this sample may be carry-over from other donors' samples. The CDR3 sequence is CASSGTINRFYGYTF. In DNA form, the CDR3 reads TGTGCCAGCTCGGGGACGATCAACAGGTTCTATGGCTACACCTTC.